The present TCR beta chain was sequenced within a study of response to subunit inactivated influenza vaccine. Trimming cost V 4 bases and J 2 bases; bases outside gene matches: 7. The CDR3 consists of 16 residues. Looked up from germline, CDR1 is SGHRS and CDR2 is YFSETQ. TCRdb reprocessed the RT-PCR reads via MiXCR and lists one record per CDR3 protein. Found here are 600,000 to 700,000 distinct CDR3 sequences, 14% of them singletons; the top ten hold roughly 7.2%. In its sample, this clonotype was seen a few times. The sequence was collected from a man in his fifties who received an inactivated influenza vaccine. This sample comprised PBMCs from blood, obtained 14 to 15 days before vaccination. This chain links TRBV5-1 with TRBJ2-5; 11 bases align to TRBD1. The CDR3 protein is CASSTWTGGDQETQYF. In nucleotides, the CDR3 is TGCGCCAGCAGCACTTGGACAGGGGGCGATCAAGAGACCCAGTACTTC.